This entry features one TCR beta chain sequence. Antigen unknown. During its preparation, the TCRbeta library received unique molecular identifiers. TCRdb processed the PCR reads anew with MiXCR; each CDR3 protein has one entry. The repertoire consists of about 510,000 distinct CDR3 sequences, with about an eighth occurring once and the leading ten covering 13% to 15%. This sample was taken from a study of T-cell reconstitution after alpha-beta-depleted transplantation in children. The CDR3 extends over 12 amino acids. Germline V gene data show CDR1 as SNHLY and CDR2 as FYNNEI. V lost 8 bases and J lost 5, with 12 bases in between. Regarding the study as a whole: As was reported, about two months after transplant, alpha-beta T cells came from several hundred expanded graft clones.

The V call is TRBV2, the J call TRBJ1-2; D is undetermined. The sequence was obtained from a female patient aged 2-10 years who had a stem cell transplant for aplastic anemia, so the T cells may come from the graft donor. The input for sequencing was PBMCs, mostly from graft donor cells, taken 180 days after TCRalphabeta/CD19-depleted stem cell transplant. The CDR3 region is CASANSAYGYTF. For the CDR3, the DNA is TGTGCCAGCGCCAATTCCGCATATGGCTACACCTTC.